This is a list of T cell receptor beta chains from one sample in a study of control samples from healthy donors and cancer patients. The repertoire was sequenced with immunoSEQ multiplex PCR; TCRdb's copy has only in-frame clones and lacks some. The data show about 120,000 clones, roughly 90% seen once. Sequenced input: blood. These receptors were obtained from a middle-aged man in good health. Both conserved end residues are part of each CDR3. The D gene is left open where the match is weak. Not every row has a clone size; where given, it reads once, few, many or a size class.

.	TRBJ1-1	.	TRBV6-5	TGTGCCAGCAGTTACGTCCGTGGCACTGAAGCTTTCTTT	CASSYVRGTEAFF
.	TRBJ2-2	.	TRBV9	TGTGCCAGCACCTTAGGCGGGGGCATAGGCACCGGGGAGCTGTTTTTT	CASTLGGGIGTGELFF
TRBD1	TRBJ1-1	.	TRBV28	TGTGCCAGCAGACCGAGGGGGCCGAACACTGAAGCTTTCTTT	CASRPRGPNTEAFF
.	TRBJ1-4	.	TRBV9	TGTGCCAGCAGCCCCCGACCAGGGTATAAAGTCACTAATGAAAAACTGTTTTTT	CASSPRPGYKVTNEKLFF
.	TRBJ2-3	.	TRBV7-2	TGTGCCAGCAGCACATCCGTTACGCAGTATTTT	CASSTSVTQYF
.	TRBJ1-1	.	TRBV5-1	TGCGCCAGCAGCTTGTGGTTGTACACTGAAGCTTTCTTT	CASSLWLYTEAFF
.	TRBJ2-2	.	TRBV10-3	TGTGCCATCCTTTTGGGGACCGGGGAGCTGTTTTTT	CAILLGTGELFF
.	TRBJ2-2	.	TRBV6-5	TGTGCCAGCGACAAGGGGTTGAACACCGGGGAGCTGTTTTTT	CASDKGLNTGELFF
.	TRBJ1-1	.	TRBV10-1	TGCGCCAGCACCTACAGAAAGAACACTGAAGCTTTCTTT	CASTYRKNTEAFF
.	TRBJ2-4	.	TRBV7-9	TGTGCCAGCAGCTTTAGCGGAGAGGGGGCAAAAAACATTCAGTACTTC	CASSFSGEGAKNIQYF
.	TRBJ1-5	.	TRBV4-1	TGCGCCAGCAGCCCGTCGGGGGGGGTGAGCAATCAGCCCCAGCATTTT	CASSPSGGVSNQPQHF
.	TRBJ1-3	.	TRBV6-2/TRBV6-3	TGTGCCAGCAGTTCCCCCGGCTCTGGAAACACCATATATTTT	CASSSPGSGNTIYF
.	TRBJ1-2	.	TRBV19	TGTGCCAGTAGTATATCTCGTAACTATGGCTACACCTTC	CASSISRNYGYTF
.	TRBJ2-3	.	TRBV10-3	TGTGCCATCAGTGAGTCCGGAGATACGCAGTATTTT	CAISESGDTQYF
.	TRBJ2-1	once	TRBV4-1	TGCGCCAGCAGCCATGATACAGGTTACAATGAGCAGTTCTTC	CASSHDTGYNEQFF
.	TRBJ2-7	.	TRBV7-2	TGTGCCAGCAGCTTAGCGGCCGGAACCTACGAGCAGTACTTC	CASSLAAGTYEQYF
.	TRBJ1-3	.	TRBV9	TGTGCCAGCAGCGTAGCGGGCTGGAGCTCTGGAAACACCATATATTTT	CASSVAGWSSGNTIYF
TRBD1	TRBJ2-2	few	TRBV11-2	TGTGCCAGCAGGCCGACGGGACAGGGCACCGGGGAGCTGTTTTTT	CASRPTGQGTGELFF
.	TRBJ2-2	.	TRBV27	TGTGCCAGCAGGCTAGAGGGGGTCGCGCGAGGAGCGAACACCGGGGAGCTGTTTTTT	CASRLEGVARGANTGELFF
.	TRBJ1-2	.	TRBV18	TGTGCCAGCTCACCACCCCAGGTTGGGCCCTACTATGGCTACACCTTC	CASSPPQVGPYYGYTF
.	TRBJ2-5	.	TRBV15	TGTGCCACCAGCAGGGATCGAGGGGGCCAAGAGACCCAGTACTTC	CATSRDRGGQETQYF
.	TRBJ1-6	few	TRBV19	TGTGCCAGTAGTATGGCAGAATCGAATTCACCCCTCCACTTT	CASSMAESNSPLHF
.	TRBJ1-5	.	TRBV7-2	TGTGCCAGCAGCTTGAAAAGTAGCAATCAGCCCCAGCATTTT	CASSLKSSNQPQHF
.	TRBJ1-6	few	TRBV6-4	TGTGCCAGCAGGGACAGCTCCTATAATTCACCCCTCCACTTT	CASRDSSYNSPLHF
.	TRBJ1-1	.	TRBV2	TGTGCCAGCAGTGATCGGGGGTCGGAGACTGAAGCTTTCTTT	CASSDRGSETEAFF
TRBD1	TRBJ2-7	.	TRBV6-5	TGTGCCAGCAGTTATGGGACAGGGGGATACGAGCAGTACTTC	CASSYGTGGYEQYF
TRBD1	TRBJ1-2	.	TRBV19	TGTGCCAGTAGTACTCTGACAGGGGGCGACGGCTATGGCTACACCTTC	CASSTLTGGDGYGYTF
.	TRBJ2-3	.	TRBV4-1	TGCGCCAGCAGCCAAGATAGGAATACGCAGTATTTT	CASSQDRNTQYF
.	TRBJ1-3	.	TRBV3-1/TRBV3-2	TGTGCCAGCAGCCAAGTAGCTGGGTCTGGAAACACCATATATTTT	CASSQVAGSGNTIYF
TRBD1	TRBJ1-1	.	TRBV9	TGTGCCAGCAGCTCCGGACAGGCCGAGTACACTGAAGCTTTCTTT	CASSSGQAEYTEAFF
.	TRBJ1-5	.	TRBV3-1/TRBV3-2	TGTGCCAGCAGCCAAGACCGGGGGAGGCCCCAGCATTTT	CASSQDRGRPQHF
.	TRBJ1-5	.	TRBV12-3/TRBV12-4	TGTGCCAGCAGTTGGGGGACTAATCAGCCCCAGCATTTT	CASSWGTNQPQHF
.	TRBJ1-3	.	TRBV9	TGTGCCAGCAGCGTTTTAGGCTCTAACTCTGGAAACACCATATATTTT	CASSVLGSNSGNTIYF
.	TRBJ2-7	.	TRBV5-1	TGCGCCAGCAGCTATATTAGTTCCTACGAGCAGTACTTC	CASSYISSYEQYF
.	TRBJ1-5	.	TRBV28	TGTGCCAGCAGTTTTGAGGGAGGCGGGAACGGACAGCCCCAGCATTTT	CASSFEGGGNGQPQHF
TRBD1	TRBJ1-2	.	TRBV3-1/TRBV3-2	TGTGCCAGCAGCCGAGACAGGGGGTCCCTTTATGGCTACACCTTC	CASSRDRGSLYGYTF
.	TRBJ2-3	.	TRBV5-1	TGCGCCAGCAGCTTGGTCGGTGGGGACGGGGGAGATACGCAGTATTTT	CASSLVGGDGGDTQYF
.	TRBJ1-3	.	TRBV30	TGTGCCTGGAGTCCAGATCTAGGGGGAAACACCATATATTTT	CAWSPDLGGNTIYF
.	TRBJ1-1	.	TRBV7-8	TGTGCCAGCAGCTTAAGGTTCCAGCCAGGCACCTCGAAAACTGAAGCTTTCTTT	CASSLRFQPGTSKTEAFF
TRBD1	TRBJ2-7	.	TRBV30	TGTGCCTGGAGTTTGGGACAGGGAAGGAACGAGCAGTACTTC	CAWSLGQGRNEQYF
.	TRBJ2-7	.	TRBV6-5	TGTGCCAGCGCATCATGGCGGGTCTACGAGCAGTACTTC	CASASWRVYEQYF
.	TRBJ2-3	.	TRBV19	TGTGCCAGTAGTGGCGGGGCCGGAGCAGATACGCAGTATTTT	CASSGGAGADTQYF
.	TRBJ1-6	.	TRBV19	TGTGCCAGTAGTATAGATAATGTGAATTCACCCCTCCACTTT	CASSIDNVNSPLHF
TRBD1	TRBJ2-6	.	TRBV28	TGTGCCAGCAGACGGACAGGGCCTGGGGCCAACGTCCTGACTTTC	CASRRTGPGANVLTF
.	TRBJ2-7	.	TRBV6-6	TGTGCCAGCAGCTATTTTGCGGGGACCGCCTACGAGCAGTACTTC	CASSYFAGTAYEQYF
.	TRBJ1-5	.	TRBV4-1	TGCGCCAGCAGCCCGCGGGCGTCAGACGTGCATAGCAATCAGCCCCAGCATTTT	CASSPRASDVHSNQPQHF
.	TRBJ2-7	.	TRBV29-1	TGCAGCGTTGAAGGGGCGGGAAGGTACGAGCAGTACTTC	CSVEGAGRYEQYF
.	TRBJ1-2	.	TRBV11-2	TGTGCCAGCAGTTCGGATCTTAACTATGGCTACACCTTC	CASSSDLNYGYTF
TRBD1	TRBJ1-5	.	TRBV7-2	TGTGCCAGCAGCCTATTCAGGGGGCAAGATCAGCCCCAGCATTTT	CASSLFRGQDQPQHF
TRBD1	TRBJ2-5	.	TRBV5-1	TGCGCCAGCAGCTACGCCGGACAGGCTATTCAAGAGACCCAGTACTTC	CASSYAGQAIQETQYF
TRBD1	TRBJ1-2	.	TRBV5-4	TGTGCCAGCAGCTGGGACAGGGATGGCTACACCTTC	CASSWDRDGYTF
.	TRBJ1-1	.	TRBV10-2	TGCGCCAGCAGTGAGTCGATAGGGGAGAACACTGAAGCTTTCTTT	CASSESIGENTEAFF
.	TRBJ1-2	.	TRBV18	TGTGCCAGCTCCCCGGTGTTTAACTATGGCTACACCTTC	CASSPVFNYGYTF
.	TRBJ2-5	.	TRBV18	TGTGCCAGCTCACCTTCCCGGGGGAACCAAGAGACCCAGTACTTC	CASSPSRGNQETQYF
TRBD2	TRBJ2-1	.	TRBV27	TGTGCCAGCAGTTTACCCGGGGGGGTATACAATGAGCAGTTCTTC	CASSLPGGVYNEQFF
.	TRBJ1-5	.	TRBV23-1	TGCGCCATCTATTCAGGCAGGGCGGGACAGCCCCAGCATTTT	CAIYSGRAGQPQHF
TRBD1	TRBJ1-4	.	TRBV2	TGTGCCAGCAGTGTAACGGGAAGGGGGCACGATAGTGAAAAACTGTTTTTT	CASSVTGRGHDSEKLFF